This T cell receptor (beta chain) comes out of a study of blood T cell repertoires in COVID-19. About the study: Italy, Spain and the United States were the sources of the convalescent and acute COVID-19 samples. PBMCs, B-cell-depleted T cells, or T cells were the source of the cDNA or gDNA that made up the material.

Using immunoSEQ multiplex PCR, the repertoire was profiled, and TCRdb retains in-frame clones only, with some absent. The profile shows nearly 300,000 clones, roughly 91% of them singletons. Germline loops: CDR1 SGHRS, CDR2 YFSETQ. CDR3 length: 13 residues. V gave up 0 bases and J gave up 4 bases, with 7 bases separating them. Participants reported their clinical history, and cohort assignment relied on those reports. A COVID-19 case had been met by exposed participants during the 2 weeks before study entry. The chain combines TRBV5-1 with TRBJ1-1; D remains ambiguous. This receptor was identified in a woman in her forties or fifties who had been exposed to COVID-19. Sequenced sample: PBMCs or T cells enriched from blood (not recorded which). Here the CDR3 DNA reads TGCGCCAGCAGCTTGGCTGCGAGCACTGAAGCTTTCTTT. Residues: CASSLAASTEAFF.